The 2 T cell receptor beta chains listed next were all sequenced from one sample in a study of shared clonotypes between healthy human individuals. Sequencing was performed with immunoSEQ multiplex PCR; in TCRdb, only in-frame clones are kept and a portion is missing. The table has roughly 2,300,000 clones, 85% to 95% seen once; the top ten hold 0.37%. Material: naive CD4+ T cells from PBMCs. As for subset: CD45RA+ positively selected. The receptors shown here come from a man aged 18 to 35 in good health. Some clones in this sample may be carry-over from other donors' samples.

The chain carries TRBV14 and TRBJ1-1; tentatively, D is TRBD1 (6 bases). Trimming removed 1 base from V and 11 bases from J, with 11 bases in between. The CDR3 consists of 12 residues. Germline CDR1 and CDR2: SGHDN and FVKESK. CDR3: CASSQVTGHAFF. In DNA, the CDR3 is TGTGCCAGCAGCCAAGTCACAGGGCACGCTTTCTTT.

The chain uses TRBV5-1 and TRBJ2-5, with 11 positions matching TRBD2. V was pared by 3 bases and J by 4 bases, with 5 bases of the junction left unmatched. The CDR3 contains 15 residues. Looked up from germline, CDR1 is SGHRS and CDR2 is YFSETQ. The CDR3 here is CASSWIAGGGETQYF. Written as DNA, the CDR3 is TGCGCCAGCAGCTGGATAGCGGGAGGGGGAGAGACCCAGTACTTC.